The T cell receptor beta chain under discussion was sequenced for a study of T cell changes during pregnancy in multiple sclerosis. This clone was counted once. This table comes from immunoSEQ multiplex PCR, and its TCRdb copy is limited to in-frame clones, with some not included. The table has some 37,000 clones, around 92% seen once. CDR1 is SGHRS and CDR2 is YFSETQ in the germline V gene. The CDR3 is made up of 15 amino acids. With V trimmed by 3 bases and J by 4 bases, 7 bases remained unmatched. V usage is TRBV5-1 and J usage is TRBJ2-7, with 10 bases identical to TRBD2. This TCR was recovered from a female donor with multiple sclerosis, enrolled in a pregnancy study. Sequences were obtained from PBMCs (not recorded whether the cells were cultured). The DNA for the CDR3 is TGCGCCAGCAGCTCCCTGGGTAGCGGGGGGTACGAGCAGTACTTC. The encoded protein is CASSSLGSGGYEQYF.